The TCR beta chain described here comes from a study of blood T cell repertoires in COVID-19. Using immunoSEQ multiplex PCR, the repertoire was profiled, and TCRdb retains in-frame clones only, with some absent. The sample holds about 180,000 clones, 84% seen once. CDR3 length equals 12 residues. Germline CDR1 and CDR2: SGHAT and FQDESV (reference sequence). The ends were cut back, 3 bases at V and 7 bases at J, with 7 bases in the middle. The material sequenced was peripheral blood. This TCR came from a human donor in a cohort sampled during active COVID-19. V gene TRBV11-1 combines with J gene TRBJ2-1; D perhaps matches TRBD1 (6 bases). CDR3 DNA: TGTGCCAGCAGCTTGCAGGGGAATGAGCAGTTCTTC. It specifies CASSLQGNEQFF.